This is a list of T cell receptor beta chains from one sample in a study of T cell responses to AZD1222 COVID-19 vaccine. Repertoires were generated with immunoSEQ multiplex PCR, while TCRdb's copy carries only in-frame clones and drops some. The table lists fewer than 150,000 clones, about 93% of them singletons, with 5.1% in the top ten. The material was peripheral blood, obtained on day 0 of AZD1222 vaccination. Every receptor here comes from an adult in good health. Both conserved end residues are part of each CDR3. A D gene is named only where the DNA matches it firmly. Where a row states a size, it is once, few, many or the class of an expanded clone; other rows omit it.

v_call	j_call	d_call	clone_size	cdr3_aa	cdr3_nt
TRBV19	TRBJ2-7	NA	NA	CASSIEPFGGREQYF	TGTGCCAGTAGTATCGAACCCTTTGGGGGGCGGGAGCAGTACTTC
TRBV5-5	TRBJ2-7	NA	NA	CASSLFGNPRDYEQYF	TGTGCCAGCAGCTTGTTTGGCAACCCAAGGGACTACGAGCAGTACTTC
TRBV7-9	TRBJ2-1	TRBD1	NA	CASSPTDRAHNEQFF	TGTGCCAGCAGCCCAACGGACAGGGCGCACAATGAGCAGTTCTTC
TRBV3-1/TRBV3-2	TRBJ2-3	TRBD2	NA	CASSQGGLGGRRDTQYF	TGTGCCAGCAGCCAGGGGGGCTTGGGCGGGAGGAGAGATACGCAGTATTTT
TRBV5-1	TRBJ2-7	TRBD1	NA	CASSGDSSSYEQYF	TGCGCCAGCAGCGGGGACAGCAGCTCCTACGAGCAGTACTTC
TRBV2	TRBJ2-7	NA	NA	CASSEDRTMGEQYF	TGTGCCAGCAGCGAAGACAGGACAATGGGGGAGCAGTACTTC
TRBV19	TRBJ2-1	TRBD2	NA	CASSILGLAPEQFF	TGTGCCAGTAGTATATTAGGACTAGCTCCTGAGCAGTTCTTC
TRBV7-9	TRBJ2-3	NA	NA	CASSSAQRGADTQYF	TGTGCCAGCAGCTCCGCCCAGCGCGGGGCAGATACGCAGTATTTT
TRBV27	TRBJ2-7	NA	NA	CASSHPGSHYEQYF	TGTGCCAGCAGTCATCCTGGTTCCCACTACGAGCAGTACTTC
TRBV30	TRBJ2-1	NA	NA	CAWSVTGPNEQFF	TGTGCCTGGAGTGTAACGGGGCCCAATGAGCAGTTCTTC
TRBV3-1/TRBV3-2	TRBJ1-1	NA	NA	CASSQFPVNTEAFF	TGTGCCAGCAGCCAATTCCCGGTGAACACTGAAGCTTTCTTT
TRBV7-2	TRBJ2-7	TRBD1	NA	CASSAGQVSYEQYF	TGTGCCAGCAGCGCGGGACAGGTCTCCTACGAGCAGTACTTC
TRBV6-2/TRBV6-3	TRBJ2-1	TRBD2	few	CASSYLAGSYNEQFF	TGTGCCAGCAGTTACCTAGCGGGCTCCTACAATGAGCAGTTCTTC
TRBV2	TRBJ2-5	NA	NA	CASSDRIQYF	TGTGCCAGCAGTGACCGAATCCAGTACTTC
TRBV10-3	TRBJ2-7	TRBD2	NA	CAIRAGREDYEQYF	TGTGCCATCAGGGCGGGGCGGGAGGACTACGAGCAGTACTTC
TRBV7-3	TRBJ2-7	NA	NA	CASSLYYYEQYF	TGTGCCAGCAGCTTATACTACTACGAGCAGTACTTC
TRBV14	TRBJ2-5	TRBD1	NA	CASSQGTGSLGETQYF	TGTGCCAGCAGCCAAGGGACAGGGTCGCTAGGGGAGACCCAGTACTTC
TRBV9	TRBJ2-1	TRBD2	NA	CASGGGSHNEQFF	TGTGCCAGCGGCGGGGGGAGCCACAATGAGCAGTTCTTC
TRBV5-1	TRBJ2-6	NA	NA	CASSPVLDRANVLTF	TGCGCCAGCAGCCCAGTTCTCGACAGAGCCAACGTCCTGACTTTC
TRBV25-1	TRBJ1-1	NA	NA	CASSERQGGTEAFF	TGTGCCAGCAGTGAACGGCAGGGCGGCACTGAAGCTTTCTTT
TRBV29-1	TRBJ2-7	TRBD2	NA	CSAESGSSYEQYF	TGCAGCGCAGAAAGCGGGAGCTCCTACGAGCAGTACTTC
TRBV10-2	TRBJ1-1	NA	NA	CASSAPTGEAFF	TGCGCCAGCAGTGCCCCCACGGGAGAAGCTTTCTTT
TRBV9	TRBJ1-6	NA	NA	CASSVGETGLGSPLHF	TGTGCCAGCAGCGTAGGCGAGACTGGGTTAGGATCACCCCTCCACTTT
TRBV19	TRBJ1-2	NA	NA	CASSPWAYGYTF	TGTGCCAGTAGTCCCTGGGCCTATGGCTACACCTTC
TRBV7-9	TRBJ1-2	NA	NA	CASSLQENYGYTF	TGTGCCAGCAGCTTACAGGAGAACTATGGCTACACCTTC
TRBV4-2	TRBJ1-1	NA	NA	CASSPHKNTEAFF	TGTGCCAGCAGCCCACACAAGAACACTGAAGCTTTCTTT
TRBV4-3	TRBJ2-7	NA	NA	CASSQVPGHGEQYF	TGCGCCAGCAGCCAAGTCCCCGGACATGGCGAGCAGTACTTC
TRBV11-3	TRBJ1-4	NA	NA	CASSLVGIGRGQFNEKLFF	TGTGCCAGCAGCTTAGTGGGCATCGGAAGGGGTCAGTTTAATGAAAAACTGTTTTTT
TRBV3-1/TRBV3-2	TRBJ1-1	TRBD1	NA	CASSQVLQGIVAFF	TGTGCCAGCAGCCAAGTCCTACAGGGGATTGTGGCTTTCTTT
TRBV14	TRBJ2-7	NA	NA	CASSQAGVEQYF	TGTGCCAGCAGCCAAGCGGGGGTCGAGCAGTACTTC
TRBV6-2/TRBV6-3	TRBJ2-3	NA	NA	CASSSPLGVEDF	TGTGCCAGCAGTTCCCCACTAGGGGTGGAGGATTTT
TRBV11-2	TRBJ2-2	NA	few	CASSLGDWNSFSTGELFF	TGTGCCAGCAGCTTAGGGGACTGGAACTCCTTCTCTACCGGGGAGCTGTTTTTT
TRBV4-1	TRBJ2-7	TRBD1	NA	CASSPTHARGSYEQYF	TGCGCCAGCAGCCCCACCCATGCCAGGGGGAGCTACGAGCAGTACTTC
TRBV3-1/TRBV3-2	TRBJ2-5	NA	few	CASSQVGGPETQYF	TGTGCCAGCAGCCAAGTAGGGGGGCCGGAGACCCAGTACTTC
TRBV9	TRBJ2-2	NA	NA	CASSALSGGSQGGELFF	TGTGCCAGCAGCGCCCTATCAGGAGGGAGCCAAGGCGGGGAGCTGTTTTTT
TRBV5-4	TRBJ2-5	NA	NA	CASSSLRGGEETQYF	TGTGCCAGCAGCTCCCTTCGCGGGGGCGAAGAGACCCAGTACTTC
TRBV11-3	TRBJ2-1	TRBD1	NA	CASSPMTGGSEQFF	TGTGCCAGCAGCCCCATGACAGGGGGCAGTGAGCAGTTCTTC
TRBV5-1	TRBJ2-7	TRBD1	NA	CASSSNRGSTYEQYF	TGCGCCAGCAGCTCCAACAGGGGCTCTACCTACGAGCAGTACTTC
TRBV5-5	TRBJ2-3	TRBD2	NA	CASSLTSGSGTDTQYF	TGTGCCAGCAGCCTAACTAGCGGGAGTGGTACAGATACGCAGTATTTT
TRBV19	TRBJ2-1	TRBD1	NA	CASSIEQGALDNEQFF	TGTGCCAGTAGTATAGAACAGGGGGCGCTGGACAATGAGCAGTTCTTC
TRBV11-2	TRBJ1-5	TRBD1	NA	CASSTDRGVNQPQHF	TGTGCCAGCAGTACAGACAGGGGAGTCAATCAGCCCCAGCATTTT
TRBV18	TRBJ2-3	NA	NA	CASSPSSASSTDTQYF	TGTGCCAGCTCACCCTCTAGCGCCTCTAGCACAGATACGCAGTATTTT
TRBV6-2/TRBV6-3	TRBJ2-3	NA	NA	CASSYSMVGDTQYF	TGTGCCAGCAGTTACTCGATGGTTGGGGATACGCAGTATTTT
TRBV7-2	TRBJ1-6	NA	NA	CASEGGPYNSPLHF	TGTGCCAGCGAGGGGGGACCCTATAATTCACCCCTCCACTTT
TRBV10-1	TRBJ2-7	TRBD2	NA	CASSEPRTGTSGRVAEYEQYF	TGCGCCAGCAGTGAACCCCGAACTGGGACTAGCGGGAGGGTAGCTGAGTACGAGCAGTACTTC
TRBV9	TRBJ1-4	NA	NA	CASSVEGRGREKLFF	TGTGCCAGCAGCGTAGAGGGGCGGGGACGAGAAAAACTGTTTTTT
TRBV29-1	TRBJ1-4	NA	NA	CSVGGRRENEKLFF	TGCAGCGTTGGAGGTAGACGGGAAAATGAAAAACTGTTTTTT
TRBV2	TRBJ2-1	TRBD2	NA	CATGLAESNEQFF	TGTGCCACGGGACTAGCGGAGAGTAATGAGCAGTTCTTC
TRBV5-6	TRBJ1-5	TRBD1	NA	CASSLGRTGSAQHF	TGTGCCAGCAGCTTGGGTCGGACAGGGTCGGCCCAGCATTTT
TRBV6-5	TRBJ1-1	NA	once	CASSYLNPGNTEAFF	TGTGCCAGCAGTTACTTGAACCCAGGTAACACTGAAGCTTTCTTT
TRBV7-2	TRBJ2-7	NA	NA	CASSGSYEQYF	TGTGCCAGCAGTGGGTCCTACGAGCAGTACTTC
TRBV4-1	TRBJ1-2	NA	NA	CASSPGIPPGGNGYTF	TGCGCCAGCAGCCCCGGCATTCCCCCAGGAGGGAATGGCTACACCTTC
TRBV19	TRBJ1-6	NA	NA	CASSIVKGSANSPLHF	TGTGCCAGTAGTATAGTTAAAGGTTCTGCGAATTCACCCCTCCACTTT
TRBV14	TRBJ2-7	TRBD1	once	CASSRQGYEQYF	TGTGCCAGCAGCCGACAGGGCTACGAGCAGTACTTC
TRBV19	TRBJ1-3	NA	NA	CASSRGGTGNTIYF	TGTGCCAGTAGTAGGGGGGGAACTGGAAACACCATATATTTT
TRBV3-1/TRBV3-2	TRBJ1-3	NA	NA	CASSPRIVGNTIYF	TGTGCCAGCAGTCCTCGTATAGTGGGAAACACCATATATTTT
TRBV12-5	TRBJ2-3	TRBD2	NA	CASGVPGGADTQYF	TGTGCTAGTGGTGTCCCGGGAGGCGCAGATACGCAGTATTTT
TRBV6-5	TRBJ1-4	TRBD1	NA	CASSSTGQGGEKLFF	TGTGCCAGCAGTTCGACAGGACAGGGGGGTGAAAAACTGTTTTTT